This T cell receptor beta chain originates from a study of regulatory T cells in long-lasting Graves disease. Study-level points and caveats: Under persistent disease, TRBV28, TRBJ1-2 and TRBJ2-5 were used preferentially. Not thyroid tissue but only peripheral blood was studied. A greater number of public clonotypes (roughly 2,700) was shared by persistent patients than by new patients (approximately 1,000).

This clonotype was seen ten or more times. The antigen is undetermined. Arm-PCR of CDR3 regions and iRepertoire HTBI primers were used to build TCR beta libraries. TCRdb analysed the multiplex PCR reads with MiXCR anew, one entry per CDR3 protein. Altogether around 230,000 distinct CDR3 sequences are present, about a sixth being singletons, with the ten largest covering approximately 20%. Germline V lookup: CDR1 DFQATT, CDR2 SNEGSKA (reference sequence). Trimming removed 2 bases at V and 5 bases at J, with 10 bases between. The CDR3 is made up of 13 amino acids. Time point given: newly diagnosed GD, antithyroid drugs for less than 3 months. Following extraction of RNA from PBMCs, that RNA was used to make the TCR library.

This TCR was sampled from a female donor with Graves disease. The J gene is TRBJ2-4, the V gene TRBV20-1; D is perhaps TRBD1 or TRBD2 (5 bases each). The sequencing used peripheral blood mononuclear cells (PBMCs), collected at new diagnosis, from a patient treated with antithyroid drugs. The CDR3 DNA sequence: TGCAGTGCTAGACTAGAGGGGCAAAACATTCAGTACTTC. Encoded protein: CSARLEGQNIQYF.